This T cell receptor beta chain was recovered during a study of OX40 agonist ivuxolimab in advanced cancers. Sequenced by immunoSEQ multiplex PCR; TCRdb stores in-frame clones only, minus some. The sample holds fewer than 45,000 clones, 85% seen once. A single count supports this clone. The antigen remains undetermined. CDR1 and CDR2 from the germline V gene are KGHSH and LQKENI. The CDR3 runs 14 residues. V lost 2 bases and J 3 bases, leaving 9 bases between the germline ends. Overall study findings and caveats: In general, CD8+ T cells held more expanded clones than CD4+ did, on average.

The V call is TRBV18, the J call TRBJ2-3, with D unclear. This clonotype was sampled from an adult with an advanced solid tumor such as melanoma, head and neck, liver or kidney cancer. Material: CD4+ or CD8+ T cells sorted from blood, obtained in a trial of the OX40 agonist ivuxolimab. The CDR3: CASSPAASTDTQYF. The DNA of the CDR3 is TGTGCCAGCTCACCAGCCGCGTCAACAGATACGCAGTATTTT. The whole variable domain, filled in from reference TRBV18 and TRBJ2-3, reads NAGVMQNPRHLVRRRGQEARLRCSPMKGHSHVYWYRQLPEEGLKFMVYLQKENIIDESGMPKERFSAEFPKEGPSILRIQQVVRGDSAAYFCASSPAASTDTQYFGPGTRLTVL.